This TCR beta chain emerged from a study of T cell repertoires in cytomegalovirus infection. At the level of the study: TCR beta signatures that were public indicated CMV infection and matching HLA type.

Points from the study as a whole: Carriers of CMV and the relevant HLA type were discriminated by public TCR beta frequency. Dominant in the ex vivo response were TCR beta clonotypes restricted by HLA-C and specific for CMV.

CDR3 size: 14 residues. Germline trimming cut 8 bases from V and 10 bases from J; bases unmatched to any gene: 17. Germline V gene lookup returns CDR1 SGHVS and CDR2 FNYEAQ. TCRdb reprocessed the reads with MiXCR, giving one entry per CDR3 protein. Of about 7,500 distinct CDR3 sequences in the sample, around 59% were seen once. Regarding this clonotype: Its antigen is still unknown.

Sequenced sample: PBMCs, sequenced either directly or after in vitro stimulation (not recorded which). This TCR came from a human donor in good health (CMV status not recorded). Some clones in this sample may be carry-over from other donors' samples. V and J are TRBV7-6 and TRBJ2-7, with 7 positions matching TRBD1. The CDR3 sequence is CASCPGQTFYYQYF. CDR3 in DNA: TGTGCCAGCTGCCCGGGACAGACTTTCTACTATCAGTACTTC.